Below are 30 T cell receptor beta chains sequenced from a single sample in a study of technical replicates of blood from a handful of donors. Assay used: immunoSEQ multiplex PCR; TCRdb lists only in-frame clones, some missing. The sample includes about 81,000 clones, 80% to 90% of them seen just once. Sample: PBMCs. These receptors came from a human donor in good health. Some clones in this sample may be carry-over from other donors' samples.

This clone was recorded once. The V call is TRBV7-3, the J call TRBJ2-1; TRBD1 agrees at 10 bases. Per germline, CDR1 SGHTA and CDR2 FQGTGA. Unmatched junction bases numbered 4, after V lost 4 bases and J lost 4 bases. CDR3 length: 15 residues. The DNA for the CDR3 is TGTGCCAGCAGCTCCGACAGGGGGCCATACAATGAGCAGTTCTTC. Translation gives CASSSDRGPYNEQFF. Based on the CDR3 plus reference TRBV7-3 and TRBJ2-1, the full variable domain is GAGVSQTPSNKVTEKGKYVELRCDPISGHTALYWYRQSLGQGPEFLIYFQGTGAADDSGLPNDRFFAVRPEGSVSTLKIQRTERGDSAVYLCASSSDRGPYNEQFFGPGTRLTVL.

This sequence joins TRBV4-3 and TRBJ1-1; 8 bases fit TRBD1. CDR3 length: 14 amino acids. From germline, CDR1 is LGHNA and CDR2 YSLEER. The V segment lost 4 bases and the J segment 6 bases; nucleotides outside the gene matches: 7. The CDR3 loop is CASSPLTGASEAFF. The CDR3, as DNA: TGCGCCAGCAGCCCACTGACAGGGGCGTCTGAAGCTTTCTTT.

V gene TRBV2 combines with J gene TRBJ2-7; 8 positions agree with TRBD2. There are 14 residues in the CDR3. V lost 7 bases and J lost 2; bases outside the gene matches: 7. From germline, CDR1 is SNHLY and CDR2 FYNNEI. The CDR3 DNA reads as TGTGCCAGCATGGGGCTAGCGGGTCCCTACGAGCAGTACTTC. This gives the protein CASMGLAGPYEQYF.

This clone was seen a few times. V gene TRBV6-5 combines with J gene TRBJ2-5, with a possible D match to TRBD2 (7 bases). CDR1 and CDR2 (germline): MNHEY, SVGAGI. V gave up 8 bases and J gave up 0 bases, with 13 bases separating them. CDR3 length equals 14 residues. The CDR3 sequence is CASQWGGHQETQYF. As DNA, the CDR3 is TGTGCCAGCCAGTGGGGGGGCCACCAAGAGACCCAGTACTTC.

The chain has TRBV15 and TRBJ2-1; D is uncertain. The CDR3 has 12 amino acids. Germline CDR1 reads LNHNV; CDR2 reads YYDKDF (reference sequence). V was cut by 0 bases and J by 9 bases, with 6 bases left in between. DNA for the CDR3: TGTGCCACCAGCAGAGATTACGGTGAGCAGTTCTTC. It translates to CATSRDYGEQFF.

This clone was observed a handful of times. The V and J genes are TRBV5-1 and TRBJ1-1, with a tentative D call TRBD1 (6 bases). This CDR3 is built from 15 residues. Trimming left V 4 bases short and J 3 bases short, with 16 bases between. Germline V lookup: CDR1 SGHRS, CDR2 YFSETQ. The CDR3 region has the DNA TGCGCCAGCAGCCTAGGGGGTTCTATGCACACTGAAGCTTTCTTT. This gives the protein CASSLGGSMHTEAFF.

The chain joins TRBV19 to TRBJ2-3; TRBD2 agrees at 9 bases. From germline, CDR1 is LNHDA and CDR2 SQIVND (reference sequence). After removal of 5 bases from V and 4 bases from J, the junction contained 16 bases not matched to a gene. This CDR3 region has 18 residues. The CDR3: CASSRDESSGSWADTQYF. The DNA for the CDR3 is TGTGCCAGTAGTCGGGACGAGAGTAGCGGGAGTTGGGCAGATACGCAGTATTTT.

In its sample, this clone was seen a few times. The V gene is TRBV5-1, the J gene TRBJ2-7; a weak D match, TRBD1 (5 bases). CDR3 length: 13 residues. Germline CDR1 is SGHRS and CDR2 is YFSETQ. Trimming pared 4 bases from V and 2 bases from J, leaving 10 bases between. The CDR3 DNA follows: TGCGCCAGCAGCGGTGGACAAGCCTACGAGCAGTACTTC. Its translation: CASSGGQAYEQYF.

The chain recombines TRBV12-5 with TRBJ2-7, with 7 positions matching TRBD1. V was clipped by 4 bases and J by 2 bases; unmatched bases: 8. CDR3 size: 15 residues. Germline assignment: CDR1 LGHNT and CDR2 FRNRAP. DNA of the CDR3: TGTGCTAGTGGTTCCTCCTTACAGGGGACCTACGAGCAGTACTTC. Amino acids: CASGSSLQGTYEQYF.

The chain carries TRBV27 and TRBJ2-7, with a tentative D call TRBD2 (5 bases). V shed 0 bases and J shed 5 bases, with 17 bases lying between them. The germline CDR1 and CDR2 sequences are MNHEY and SMNVEV (reference sequence). There are 16 residues in the CDR3. CDR3 loop: CASSLSADWDSDEQYF. CDR3 DNA sequence: TGTGCCAGCAGTTTATCGGCGGACTGGGATTCAGACGAGCAGTACTTC.

This clone was recorded once. The rearrangement uses TRBV5-1 and TRBJ2-3, with 14 bases lining up with TRBD2. Unmatched junction bases numbered 14, after V lost 4 bases and J lost 4 bases. CDR1 and CDR2 (germline): SGHRS, YFSETQ. The CDR3 totals 19 residues. In nucleotides, the CDR3 is TGCGCCAGCAGCCCAATGACTAGCGGGGGGGCCACTTTGGCAGATACGCAGTATTTT. Its protein product is CASSPMTSGGATLADTQYF. The entire variable domain, with the rest obtained from reference TRBV5-1 and TRBJ2-3, is as follows: KAGVTQTPRYLIKTRGQQVTLSCSPISGHRSVSWYQQTPGQGLQFLFEYFSETQRNKGNFPGRFSGRQFSNSRSEMNVSTLELGDSALYLCASSPMTSGGATLADTQYFGPGTRLTVL.

The chain couples TRBV2 to TRBJ1-1; D is possibly TRBD1 (6 bases). There are 13 residues in the CDR3. Looked up from germline, CDR1 is SNHLY and CDR2 is FYNNEI. The V end was cut by 8 bases, the J end by 5 bases, with 15 bases between. In DNA, the CDR3 is TGTGCCAGCCCTTTGGGGGCATATACTGAAGCTTTCTTT. Encoded protein: CASPLGAYTEAFF.

The rearrangement links TRBV7-2 to TRBJ1-5; D is unclear. The CDR3 contains 13 residues. Germline lookup yields CDR1 SGHTA and CDR2 FQGNSA. V was cut by 1 base and J by 7 bases, with 8 bases left in between. The CDR3 nucleotides read TGTGCCAGCAGCTTAGTGGGTAGCCAGCCCCAGCATTTT. Translating gives CASSLVGSQPQHF. Full variable domain (missing parts from reference TRBV7-2 and TRBJ1-5): GAGVSQSPSNKVTEKGKDVELRCDPISGHTALYWYRQSLGQGLEFLIYFQGNSAPDKSGLPSDRFSAERTGGSVSTLTIQRTQQEDSAVYLCASSLVGSQPQHFGDGTRLSIL.

In DNA, the CDR3 is TGTGCCAGCAGCCGGGACAGGGGGACAGATACGCAGTATTTT. Translating it yields CASSRDRGTDTQYF. The chain is built from TRBV7-7 and TRBJ2-3, with 11 nucleotides matching TRBD1. Per germline, CDR1 SSHAT and CDR2 FNYEAQ (reference sequence). There are 14 residues in the CDR3. The J segment lost 3 bases and the V segment lost 5 bases, leaving 1 base of the junction unmatched.

The rearrangement links TRBV2 to TRBJ2-5; 8 bases fit TRBD2. CDR1 is SNHLY, CDR2 FYNNEI, per germline. With 5 bases clipped from V and 3 bases from J, the junction kept 8 bases outside the gene matches. The CDR3 sequence is 15 residues long. CDR3 DNA sequence: TGTGCCAGCAGTCTATTGACTAGCGAGAAAGAGACCCAGTACTTC. Translating it yields CASSLLTSEKETQYF.

The chain joins TRBV30 to TRBJ2-2; 13 bases are a match to TRBD2. From germline, CDR1 is GTSNPN and CDR2 SVGIG (reference sequence). The CDR3 totals 18 residues. Unmatched junction bases numbered 14, after V lost 5 bases and J lost 5 bases. In DNA, the CDR3 is TGTGCCTGGGGCCGATGGACTAGCGGGAGTTCGGGTACCGGGGAGCTGTTTTTT. This encodes CAWGRWTSGSSGTGELFF.

The chain couples TRBV29-1 to TRBJ1-1, with 10 nucleotides matching TRBD1. V was clipped by 2 bases and J by 1 base; unmatched bases: 1. This CDR3 spans 14 amino acids. The germline V gene has CDR1 SQVTM and CDR2 ANQGSEA. The DNA of the CDR3 is TGCAGCGTTGAACGGGACAGGGGGAACACTGAAGCTTTCTTT. This sequence encodes CSVERDRGNTEAFF.

The chain uses TRBV6-1 and TRBJ2-1; perhaps TRBD2 as D (5 bases). Trimming cost V 7 bases and J 9 bases, with 19 bases left between them. The CDR3 length is 14 residues. Germline V gene data show CDR1 as MNHNS and CDR2 as SASEGT. CDR3 nucleotide sequence: TGTGCCAGCACAACACAAGCAGGAGGAGGTGAGCAGTTCTTC. Its protein product is CASTTQAGGGEQFF.

The V and J genes are TRBV7-8 and TRBJ2-1; possibly TRBD2 for D (6 bases). This CDR3 region has 14 residues. The germline gives CDR1 SGHVS, CDR2 FQNEAQ. Trimming stripped 5 bases from V and 5 bases from J, with 13 bases between. The CDR3 is CASSPPAGHNEQFF. CDR3 DNA: TGTGCCAGCAGCCCGCCCGCGGGGCACAATGAGCAGTTCTTC.

This chain links TRBV29-1 with TRBJ2-5; 12 bases fit TRBD2. Germline CDR1 is SQVTM and CDR2 is ANQGSEA. The CDR3 contains 18 residues. V dropped 6 bases and J dropped 4; count of bases not matched to a gene: 18. The chain's CDR3 is CSVAQGGLAGKKGETQYF. CDR3 sequence (DNA): TGCAGCGTCGCTCAGGGAGGACTAGCGGGGAAGAAGGGAGAGACCCAGTACTTC.

V gene TRBV7-2 combines with J gene TRBJ2-3; D ambiguous. Trimming stripped 5 bases from V and 3 bases from J, with 15 bases between. The CDR3 has 15 amino acids. From germline, CDR1 is SGHTA and CDR2 FQGNSA. This CDR3 is CASSTRITGTDTQYF. The CDR3 DNA reads as TGTGCCAGCAGCACTCGGATCACCGGGACAGATACGCAGTATTTT.

The chain combines TRBV2 with TRBJ2-7; tentative D call: TRBD2 (5 bases). V lost 6 bases to trimming and J lost 3 bases, with 15 bases between them. Germline-derived CDR1 and CDR2 are SNHLY and FYNNEI. The CDR3 is made up of 14 amino acids. Written as DNA, the CDR3 is TGTGCCAGCAGATCAAGCGGCCTACGCTACGAGCAGTACTTC. The encoded protein is CASRSSGLRYEQYF.

V usage is TRBV9 and J usage is TRBJ2-2; TRBD2 agrees at 10 bases. The V gene end was trimmed by 3 bases and the J gene end by 3 bases; junction bases not matched to a gene: 5. Germline V CDR1 and CDR2: SGDLS, YYNGEE. The CDR3 extends over 16 amino acids. CDR3 sequence: CASSEGLADYTGELFF. Here the CDR3 DNA reads TGTGCCAGCAGCGAAGGACTAGCGGATTACACCGGGGAGCTGTTTTTT. The whole variable domain, remainder taken from reference TRBV9 and TRBJ2-2, is DSGVTQTPKHLITATGQRVTLRCSPRSGDLSVYWYQQSLDQGLQFLIQYYNGEERAKGNILERFSAQQFPDLHSELNLSSLELGDSALYFCASSEGLADYTGELFFGEGSRLTVL.

The CDR3, as DNA: TGTGCCATCAGCCACGGGACCTACGAGCAGTACTTC. Its translation: CAISHGTYEQYF. V usage is TRBV10-3 and J usage is TRBJ2-7; perhaps TRBD2 as D (5 bases). The germline V gene encodes CDR1 ENHRY and CDR2 SYGVKD. V was pared by 6 bases and J by 2 bases, with 8 bases between. The CDR3 spans 12 residues.

There are a few counts of this clone. The rearrangement joins TRBV7-2 to TRBJ2-7, with D perhaps matching TRBD1 (5 bases). Looked up from germline, CDR1 is SGHTA and CDR2 is FQGNSA. The CDR3 is 14 residues long. The V end lost 6 bases, the J end lost 7 bases, and 19 bases lay between the germline ends. The CDR3 DNA is TGTGCCAGCAGTTATCAGGGTATTAGCACTGAGCAGTACTTC. Residues: CASSYQGISTEQYF.

The rearrangement joins TRBV7-2 to TRBJ2-2; possible D gene TRBD1, 5 bases. The CDR3 extends over 15 amino acids. The germline gives CDR1 SGHTA, CDR2 FQGNSA. The V and J ends lost 2 bases and 5 bases respectively, with 12 bases between them. Here the CDR3 DNA reads TGTGCCAGCAGCTTATTAGGACAAGTAACCGGGGAGCTGTTTTTT. It is translated as CASSLLGQVTGELFF.

This sequence joins TRBV7-9 and TRBJ2-7, with TRBD1 as a possible D gene (5 bases). Germline CDR1 and CDR2: SEHNR and FQNEAQ (reference sequence). The CDR3 has 19 residues. The V end lost 4 bases, the J end lost 2 bases, and 27 bases lay between the germline ends. The chain's CDR3 is CASSSIPGPTGPLTYEQYF. The CDR3 DNA sequence: TGTGCCAGCAGCTCCATCCCAGGGCCCACAGGACCATTAACCTACGAGCAGTACTTC.

The CDR3 region has the DNA TGTGCCAGGCGAGGACAGGGGATTCAAAATGAAAAACTGTTTTTT. Its protein product is CARRGQGIQNEKLFF. The rearrangement uses TRBV6-6 and TRBJ1-4; 9 bases are shared with TRBD1. This CDR3 spans 15 amino acids. The germline CDR1 and CDR2 sequences are MNHNY and SVGAGI (reference sequence). Unmatched junction bases numbered 10, after V lost 9 bases and J lost 5 bases.

This clone was counted a few times. The chain joins TRBV7-9 to TRBJ1-1; 9 positions agree with TRBD1. Looked up from germline, CDR1 is SEHNR and CDR2 is FQNEAQ (reference sequence). Trimming took 8 bases from V and 1 from J; bases not matched to a gene: 11. This CDR3 is 16 amino acids long. The CDR3 loop is CASRLDRGSRNTEAFF. The DNA of the CDR3 is TGTGCCAGCCGCCTAGACAGGGGGAGTCGGAACACTGAAGCTTTCTTT. The entire variable domain, with the rest obtained from reference TRBV7-9 and TRBJ1-1, is as follows: DTGVSQNPRHKITKRGQNVTFRCDPISEHNRLYWYRQTLGQGPEFLTYFQNEAQLEKSRLLSDRFSAERPKGSFSTLEIQRTEQGDSAMYLCASRLDRGSRNTEAFFGQGTRLTVV.

This CDR3 reads CASSQQGYNEQFF. The CDR3 nucleotides read TGCGCCAGCAGCCAACAGGGCTACAATGAGCAGTTCTTC. This chain links TRBV4-3 with TRBJ2-1, with D possibly matching TRBD1 (5 bases). V was shortened by 2 bases and J by 3 bases, with 5 bases between the two germline ends. The CDR3 runs to 13 residues. The germline gives CDR1 LGHNA, CDR2 YSLEER.